The subject of this entry is one T cell receptor (beta chain). No antigen is known for it. One base away there is no much larger clone; base qualities are not given. The cohort was made up of about 670 healthy bone marrow donors. Cohort members were all nominally healthy when sampled, although unrecorded immune exposures were likely present. The donor was CMV seronegative and was included in the group of 352 seronegative cohort members. A peripheral blood sample was provided by each donor, and peripheral blood mononuclear cells were used for TCR beta sequencing. Genomic DNA was extracted from the blood cell samples with the Qiagen DNeasy Blood Extraction Kit. This entry is derived from a study of cytomegalovirus exposure and HLA in healthy donors (dated by TCRdb to the late 2010s). As for the study more broadly: In an earlier analysis of some 550 of the donors, around 300 Gb of sequence data and just under 120 million unique TCR beta sequences from roughly 200 million T cells were reported. The study used immunosequencing to profile the T cell repertoires of more than 650 subjects and linked those repertoires to cytomegalovirus serostatus. Of the 350 to 450 genotyped donors, about 84% fell in the genetic ancestry cluster associated with self-reported Caucasian donors. The later analysis used no new phenotypic data to find candidate immune exposures, relying instead on TCR beta sequences and their occurrence across donors. To predict cytomegalovirus infection status, the study brought together high-throughput TCR immunosequencing, statistical association of individual TCRs with disease status, and machine learning. A later analysis re-examined previously published TCR beta repertoires from several hundred donors and added high-resolution HLA genotyping to investigate patterns of TCR occurrence. An early release covering 500 to 750 HLA-typed donors comprised approximately 300 gigabases of sequencing data and around 85 million unique TCR sequences. In a later genetic analysis, genome-wide SNP genotypes for 398 of the 666 donors were used, and that subset was treated as a discovery cohort. HLA typing covered class I and class II loci at four-digit resolution. Roughly 5 DR-DQ haplotypes were treated as single units for association and clustering because of strong linkage in the cohort. Every discovery cohort repertoire had been produced on one sequencing platform. The number of donors typed differed by locus, with roughly 620-640 for A, B, C, DRB1 and DQB1, around 520 for DQA1, over 600 for DPA1, and about 450 for DPB1. Among several hundred genotyped donors of the cohort, an average of approximately 220,000 unique TCR beta nucleotide sequences was sequenced per donor, of which about 19% were non-productive. The study aimed to test whether signatures of past pathogen exposure could be identified by cataloging public T cell receptors. In addition to the first cohort of approximately 670 subjects, a separate validation cohort of 130 or so different subjects was used. Donor age, sex, ethnicity and CMV serostatus were compiled alongside the repertoire data. An earlier analysis of roughly 580 of the donors used high-throughput TCR beta sequencing to judge whether each TCR beta V gene segment behaved as functional or pseudogenic. Overall results and qualifications from the work: This cohort had only TCR beta chains sequenced, and the lack of alpha or paired-chain data limited which features could be detected. CMV serostatus was the only immune exposure information available for the cohort. Correlated functional status among segregating V segments might reflect linkage disequilibrium, but an unknown experimental factor could not be ruled out. While some public TCRs were present in many individuals, most TCR sequences turned up only very rarely across donors. Most CMV-associated TCR beta chains appeared to be HLA-restricted in a later analysis, and the HLA associations seemed to be driven largely by CMV exposure. In an earlier analysis of some 540 of the donors, most TCR beta V segments appeared in productive rearrangements about 90% or about 30% of the time, broadly matching IMGT annotations. The sequencing pipeline was judged likely to have produced a cluster of highly shared sequence variants as a technical artifact. A further reported finding was that TCR beta sequences accurately predicted the HLA-A and HLA-B alleles for most subjects in the first cohort. A later analysis associated about 17,000 TCR beta sequences with specific HLA alleles at a false discovery rate of 0.05. Some IMGT-functional V segments, including TRBV6-2 and TRBV6-3, could not be told apart with the 87-base-pair reads, so those segments were excluded. A later genetic analysis associated a missense DCLRE1C variant with V-gene and J-gene trimming of TCR beta chains, and an independent cohort replicated the association. Because HLA typing was missing for some donors at each locus, association tests included only the typed subset. In both the original and validation cohorts, the classifier was reported to diagnose cytomegalovirus status with high specificity and sensitivity. In a later analysis, TCR association rates were found to vary across HLA loci, with the most associated TCRs seen for DRB1 alleles and the fewest for HLA-C alleles. The earlier analysis of 587 of the donors excluded 15 to 20 rarely observed V segments, including chromosome 9 orphons, because counts were too low. A total of fewer than 200 TCR beta chains were listed by the study as associated with cytomegalovirus. In a later genetic analysis, fewer N-insertions in productive TCRs were reported among donors in an Asian-associated ancestry cluster than the 666-donor mean. When HLA alleles, especially DR and DQ, strongly co-occurred, attributing TCR associations to individual alleles was difficult. A few of the identified cytomegalovirus-associated TCR beta chains were confirmed in vitro to be specific for cytomegalovirus antigens. Several of the top co-occurrence clusters appeared to be linked to parvovirus B19, influenza, CMV and Epstein-Barr virus, according to a later analysis. According to the authors, the approach could potentially be generalized to other disease states and immunological phenotypes. Sequencing depth was assumed to be roughly uniform across donors in the presence/absence analyses, though that assumption may not hold. In a later analysis, HLA-associated TCR beta chains were found to be more clonally expanded and to have lower generation probabilities than equally common non-associated chains.

CDR1 and CDR2, looked up from the germline V gene, are SGHVS and FNYEAQ. The CDR3 holds 19 amino acids from the cysteine to the phenylalanine. Of the read, only the CDR3 DNA is kept; its 57 bases are in frame from base 1. V has 0 bases trimmed and J has 3 bases trimmed; junction bases matching no gene number 12. The library relied on the immunoSEQ multiplex PCR assay. The multiplex PCR relied on a mix of 60 forward primers for TCR Vbeta segments and 13 reverse primers for TCR Jbeta segments. The CDR3 region of rearranged TCR beta genes was amplified from genomic DNA by a multiplex PCR assay. On the Illumina HiSeq System, the amplified TCR beta libraries were sequenced as 87-base-pair reads. The study's processing was this. Across the 670 or so repertoires, a later analysis counted tens of millions of unique TCR beta chains, 9 million to 14 million of which were shared by at least two donors. A nearest-neighbor algorithm error-corrected the raw reads and collapsed the reads into unique sequences, merging closely related sequences to remove PCR and sequencing errors. CDR3 sequences were aligned to IMGT reference sequences to assign V, D and J gene segments. Each retained sequence needed at least a six-nucleotide match to both a V gene segment and a J gene segment. A rearrangement was called productive if the CDR3 had no stop codons and remained in frame with V and J, and every other rearrangement was called non-productive. CDR3 was defined by IMGT convention, running from the second conserved V-encoded cysteine to the conserved J-encoded phenylalanine. The earlier analysis of about 620 of the donors excluded sequences that lacked an unambiguous match to a single V gene segment. In an earlier analysis of several hundred of the donors, V segments were called functional above 56.7% productive rearrangements and were called segregating when the between-donor standard deviation exceeded 5%. A statistical classification framework was built to diagnose cytomegalovirus status from the catalog of TCR beta chain sequences. In a later analysis, V and J genes were assigned by comparing TCR nucleotide sequences against IMGT/GENE-DB human TR gene sequences. A later analysis assigned CDR3 sequences and most-parsimonious VDJ recombination scenarios with the TCRdist pipeline. In a later analysis, each TCR beta chain was defined by its CDR3 amino acid sequence together with its V-gene family, and reads without a unique V-gene family were excluded. A later analysis removed several hundred highly shared, low-generation-probability nucleotide sequences to deal with suspected cross-contamination and a sequencing artifact. For each public chain, a later analysis derived a clonal expansion index from normalized ranks of inferred template counts within each repertoire. A later analysis computed generation probabilities with a VDJ recombination model fitted to out-of-frame rearrangements, and checked the results against IGoR. In a later analysis, hypergeometric tests were used to score TCR-TCR, TCR-HLA and TCR-CMV co-occurrence, with a repertoire-size bias correction applied to TCR pairs. To estimate false discovery rates, a later analysis permuted the HLA or CMV assignments 20 times. In a later analysis, co-occurring TCRs were grouped using DBSCAN, and TCRdist sequence similarity was added for clustering within HLA-allele-positive subsets. Co-occurrence clustering excluded repertoires with fewer than 30,000 or more than 120,000 public chains, plus five with anomalous nucleotide sharing. In TCRdb, the immuneACCESS table is reduced to in-frame sequences with V and J assigned. These tables do not hold every clone; where another copy was compared, an unresolved V gene accounts for under half, and the others remain unexplained. The DNA gave D and trimming, while V, J and clone size come from that table. This sample comprises about 120,000 clones, roughly 78% of them detected only once. Around 3% of the sample is in the top ten clones.

The chain uses TRBV7-6 and TRBJ2-3, and 10 bases in between align with TRBD2. This clonotype was obtained from a male donor in good health and CMV-seronegative. The sample taken for sequencing was PBMCs. The DNA sequence reads TGTGCCAGCAGCTTAGCGAGTTCTAGCGGGAGTAGGTGGACAGATACGCAGTATTTT. It translates to CASSLASSSGSRWTDTQYF.